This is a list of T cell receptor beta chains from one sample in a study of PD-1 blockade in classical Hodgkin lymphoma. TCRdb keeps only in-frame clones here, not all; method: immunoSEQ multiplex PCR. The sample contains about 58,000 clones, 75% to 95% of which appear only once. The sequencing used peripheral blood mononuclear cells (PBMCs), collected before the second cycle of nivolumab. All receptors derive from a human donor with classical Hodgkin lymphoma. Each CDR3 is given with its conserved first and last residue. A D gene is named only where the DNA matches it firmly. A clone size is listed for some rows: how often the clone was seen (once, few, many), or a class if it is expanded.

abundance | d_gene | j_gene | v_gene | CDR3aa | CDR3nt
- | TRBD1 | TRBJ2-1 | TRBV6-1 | CATKTGQVDYNEQFF | TGTGCCACCAAGACCGGACAGGTGGACTACAATGAGCAGTTCTTC
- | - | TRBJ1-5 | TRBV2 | CASSGIEAQPQHF | TGTGCCAGCAGTGGCATTGAAGCACAGCCCCAGCATTTT
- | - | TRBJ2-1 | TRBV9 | CASSVHGRGDPQYNEQFF | TGTGCCAGCAGCGTACACGGCAGGGGGGACCCACAGTACAATGAGCAGTTCTTC
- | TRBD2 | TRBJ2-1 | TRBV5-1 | CASSFEAGVKEQFF | TGCGCCAGCAGCTTTGAAGCGGGAGTAAAAGAGCAGTTCTTC
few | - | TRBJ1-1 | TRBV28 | CASSLPGRSTEAFF | TGTGCCAGCAGTTTACCGGGTAGGAGCACTGAAGCTTTCTTT
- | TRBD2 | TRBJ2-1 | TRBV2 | CASSGGLADYNEQFF | TGTGCCAGCAGTGGGGGACTAGCGGATTACAATGAGCAGTTCTTC
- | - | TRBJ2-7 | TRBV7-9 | CASSPALSGPYEQYF | TGTGCCAGCAGCCCGGCCCTAAGCGGGCCCTACGAGCAGTACTTC
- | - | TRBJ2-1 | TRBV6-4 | CASSDYSVSAERGQFF | TGTGCCAGCAGTGACTATTCTGTGTCGGCGGAAAGGGGGCAGTTCTTC
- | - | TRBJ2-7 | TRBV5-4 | CASSSGLYNEQYF | TGTGCCAGCAGCTCGGGGTTATATAACGAGCAGTACTTC
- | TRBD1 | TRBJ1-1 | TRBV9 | CASSPRTGEAFF | TGTGCCAGCAGTCCTAGGACAGGTGAAGCTTTCTTT
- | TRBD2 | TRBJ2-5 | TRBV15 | CATSRDPVVTSVQETQYF | TGTGCCACCAGCAGAGATCCAGTCGTGACTAGCGTCCAAGAGACCCAGTACTTC
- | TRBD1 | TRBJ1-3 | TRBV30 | CAWSRGVTGIGGNTIYF | TGTGCCTGGAGCAGGGGGGTGACAGGGATAGGTGGAAACACCATATATTTT
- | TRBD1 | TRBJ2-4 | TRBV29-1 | CSVEGGRGSQNIQYF | TGCAGCGTTGAAGGAGGCAGGGGGTCCCAAAACATTCAGTACTTC
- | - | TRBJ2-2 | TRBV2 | CASSAIGVLYSNTGELFF | TGTGCCAGCAGTGCGATAGGGGTCCTCTATTCTAACACCGGGGAGCTGTTTTTT
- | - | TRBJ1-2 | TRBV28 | CASSQNYGYTF | TGTGCCAGCAGCCAGAACTATGGCTACACCTTC
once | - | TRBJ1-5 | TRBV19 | CASSTQPDQPQHF | TGTGCCAGTAGTACTCAACCGGATCAGCCCCAGCATTTT
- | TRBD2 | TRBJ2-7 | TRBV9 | CASGTSETYEQYF | TGTGCCAGCGGAACTAGCGAAACCTACGAGCAGTACTTC
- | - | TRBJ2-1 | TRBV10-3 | CAITRENGQFF | TGTGCCATCACTAGGGAGAATGGGCAGTTCTTC
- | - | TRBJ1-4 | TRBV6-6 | CASSYGINEKLFF | TGTGCCAGCAGCTACGGGATAAATGAAAAACTGTTTTTT
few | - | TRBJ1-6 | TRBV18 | CASSPLYNSPLHF | TGTGCCAGCTCACCCCTTTATAATTCACCCCTCCACTTT
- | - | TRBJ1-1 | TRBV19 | CASREAGSEAFF | TGTGCCAGTAGGGAGGCAGGGTCTGAAGCTTTCTTT
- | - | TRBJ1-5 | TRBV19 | CASSPTVHEIFSNQPQHF | TGTGCCAGTAGTCCGACAGTGCACGAAATTTTTAGCAATCAGCCCCAGCATTTT
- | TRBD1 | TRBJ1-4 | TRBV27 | CASSLSGTGKEKLFF | TGTGCCAGCAGTTTATCCGGGACAGGGAAGGAAAAACTGTTTTTT
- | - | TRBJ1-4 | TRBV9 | CASSLSGENEKLFF | TGTGCCAGCAGCCTATCGGGGGAAAATGAAAAACTGTTTTTT
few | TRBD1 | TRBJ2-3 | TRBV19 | CASSNGQGWTDTQYF | TGTGCCAGTAGTAATGGACAGGGTTGGACAGATACGCAGTATTTT
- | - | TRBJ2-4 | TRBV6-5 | CASSYSQGNIQYF | TGTGCCAGCAGTTACTCCCAGGGGAACATTCAGTACTTC
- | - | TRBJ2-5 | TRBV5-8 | CASSLRGGETQYF | TGTGCCAGCAGCTTGAGAGGAGGAGAGACCCAGTACTTC
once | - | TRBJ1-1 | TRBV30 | CAWRPREPTEAFF | TGTGCCTGGCGGCCAAGGGAGCCCACTGAAGCTTTCTTT
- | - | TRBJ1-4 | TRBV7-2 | CASSAGMGEKLFF | TGTGCCAGCAGCGCCGGGATGGGCGAAAAACTGTTTTTT
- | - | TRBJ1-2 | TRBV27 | CASSFLGVRGLNYGYTF | TGTGCCAGCAGTTTTCTCGGGGTGAGAGGGCTTAACTATGGCTACACCTTC
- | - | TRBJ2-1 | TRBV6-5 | CASSPQSREDEQFF | TGTGCCAGCAGTCCCCAGAGTAGGGAGGATGAGCAGTTCTTC
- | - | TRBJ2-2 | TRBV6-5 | CASSWQGPGTGELFF | TGTGCCAGCAGTTGGCAGGGCCCGGGAACCGGGGAGCTGTTTTTT
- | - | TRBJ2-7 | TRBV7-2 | CASSLVSVGRLYF | TGTGCCAGCAGCTTAGTCTCGGTCGGCCGGCTGTACTTC
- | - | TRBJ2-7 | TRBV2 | CASRAKTGTHEQYF | TGTGCCAGCAGGGCTAAAACAGGGACCCACGAGCAGTACTTC
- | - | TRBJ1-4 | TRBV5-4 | CASNDRQNEKLFF | TGTGCCAGCAACGACAGACAAAATGAAAAACTGTTTTTT
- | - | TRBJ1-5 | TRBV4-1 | CASSQAEGPSNQPQHF | TGCGCCAGCAGCCAAGCCGAGGGGCCTAGCAATCAGCCCCAGCATTTT
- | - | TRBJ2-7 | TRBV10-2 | CASGRTGTIPYEQYF | TGCGCCAGCGGGCGAACAGGTACAATTCCCTACGAGCAGTACTTC
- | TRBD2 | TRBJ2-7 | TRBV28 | CASNTPGTSGGDYEQYF | TGTGCCAGCAATACCCCCGGGACTAGCGGAGGCGACTACGAGCAGTACTTC
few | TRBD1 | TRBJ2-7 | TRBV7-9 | CASSPTGEEGTYEQYF | TGTGCCAGCAGCCCAACAGGGGAAGAGGGTACCTACGAGCAGTACTTC
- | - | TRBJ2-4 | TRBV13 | CASSLGATVDIQYF | TGTGCCAGCAGCTTAGGGGCTACCGTGGACATTCAGTACTTC
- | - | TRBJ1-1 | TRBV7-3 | CASSLGSGGTEAFF | TGTGCCAGCAGCTTAGGGTCCGGGGGCACTGAAGCTTTCTTT
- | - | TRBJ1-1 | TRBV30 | CAWGGDIVSETEAFF | TGTGCCTGGGGCGGGGACATCGTTTCGGAAACTGAAGCTTTCTTT
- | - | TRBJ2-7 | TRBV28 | CASSPPGQTYLPSYEQYF | TGTGCCAGCAGTCCGCCAGGACAGACGTATTTGCCCTCCTACGAGCAGTACTTC
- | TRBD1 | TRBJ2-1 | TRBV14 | CASSHPWDRGSNEQFF | TGTGCCAGCAGCCACCCTTGGGACAGGGGGTCCAATGAGCAGTTCTTC
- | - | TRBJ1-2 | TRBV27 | CASSLEWRGSYTF | TGTGCCAGCAGTTTGGAATGGAGGGGGTCCTACACCTTC
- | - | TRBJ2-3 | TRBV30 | CARQVSGTDTQYF | TGTGCCCGACAGGTCAGTGGCACAGATACGCAGTATTTT
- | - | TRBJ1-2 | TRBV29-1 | CSVETGYTNYGYTF | TGCAGCGTTGAAACAGGTTACACTAACTATGGCTACACCTTC
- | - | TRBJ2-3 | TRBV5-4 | CASSLSTDTQYF | TGTGCCAGCAGCTTAAGCACAGATACGCAGTATTTT
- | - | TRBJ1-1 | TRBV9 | CASSSNIWAFF | TGTGCCAGCAGCTCCAACATCTGGGCTTTCTTT
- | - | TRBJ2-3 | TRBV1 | CTSSLPSGGADTQYF | TGCACCAGCAGCCTTCCTAGCGGGGGGGCAGATACGCAGTATTTT
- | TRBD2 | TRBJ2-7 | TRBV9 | CASSGTSVHEQYF | TGTGCCAGCTCCGGGACTAGCGTCCACGAGCAGTACTTC
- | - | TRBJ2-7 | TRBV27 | CASSWAGPYEQYF | TGTGCCAGCAGTTGGGCGGGCCCCTACGAGCAGTACTTC
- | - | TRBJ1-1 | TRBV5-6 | CASSQQAWNTEAFF | TGTGCCAGCAGCCAACAGGCTTGGAACACTGAAGCTTTCTTT
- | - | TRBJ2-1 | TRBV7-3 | CASSLNSGNEQFF | TGTGCCAGCAGCTTAAATAGCGGCAATGAGCAGTTCTTC
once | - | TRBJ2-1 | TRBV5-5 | CASSLHNEQFF | TGTGCCAGCAGCCTACACAATGAGCAGTTCTTC
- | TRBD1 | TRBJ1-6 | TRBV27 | CASSFMASGQVNSPLHF | TGTGCCAGCAGTTTTATGGCCTCGGGACAGGTTAATTCACCCCTCCACTTT
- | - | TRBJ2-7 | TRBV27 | CASSFAGVPTYEQYF | TGTGCCAGCAGTTTCGCAGGGGTCCCAACCTACGAGCAGTACTTC
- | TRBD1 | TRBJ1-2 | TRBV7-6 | CASSPATGGKANYGYTF | TGTGCCAGCAGCCCCGCCACAGGGGGAAAAGCTAACTATGGCTACACCTTC
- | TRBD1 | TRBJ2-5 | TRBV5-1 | CASSPQGEKETQYF | TGCGCCAGCAGCCCCCAGGGGGAGAAAGAGACCCAGTACTTC